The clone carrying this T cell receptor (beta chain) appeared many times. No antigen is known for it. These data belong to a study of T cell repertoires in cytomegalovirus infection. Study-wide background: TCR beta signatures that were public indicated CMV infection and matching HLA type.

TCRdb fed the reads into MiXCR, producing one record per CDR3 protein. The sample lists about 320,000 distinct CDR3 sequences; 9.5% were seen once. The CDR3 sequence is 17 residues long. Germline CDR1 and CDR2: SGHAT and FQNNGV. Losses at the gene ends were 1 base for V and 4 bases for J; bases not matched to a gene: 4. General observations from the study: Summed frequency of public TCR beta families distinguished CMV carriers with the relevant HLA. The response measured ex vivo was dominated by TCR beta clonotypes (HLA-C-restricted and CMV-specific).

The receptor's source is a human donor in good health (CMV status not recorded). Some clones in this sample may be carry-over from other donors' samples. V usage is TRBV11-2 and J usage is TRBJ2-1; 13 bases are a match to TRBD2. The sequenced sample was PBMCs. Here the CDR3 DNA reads TGTGCCAGCAGCTTAGGGACTAGCGGGGGTCCTTACAATGAGCAGTTCTTC. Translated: CASSLGTSGGPYNEQFF.